This is a list of T cell receptor beta chains from one sample in a study of glioma-infiltrating T cells after dendritic cell vaccination. Data came from immunoSEQ multiplex PCR; TCRdb stores just in-frame clones and leaves some out. The sample lists about 94,000 clones, roughly 80% occurring once. Sequencing was performed on blood, taken after dendritic cell vaccination. These receptors came from a human donor with glioblastoma. CDR3s include the opening cysteine and the closing phenylalanine or tryptophan. The D gene is left open where the match is weak. Only part of the rows carry a size: once, few, many, or a class if the clone is expanded.

v_call: TRBV6-5
clone_size: NA
j_call: TRBJ1-6
d_call: NA
cdr3_nt: TGTGCCAGCAGCTTACTTCAGGGCGGGGATTCACCCCTCCACTTT
cdr3_aa: CASSLLQGGDSPLHF

v_call: TRBV30
clone_size: NA
j_call: TRBJ1-1
d_call: NA
cdr3_nt: TGTGCCTGGAACAGGGCAGAGACTGAAGCTTTCTTT
cdr3_aa: CAWNRAETEAFF

v_call: TRBV5-1
clone_size: few
j_call: TRBJ1-6
d_call: NA
cdr3_nt: TGCGCCAGCAGCTCGAATTCACCCCTCCACTTT
cdr3_aa: CASSSNSPLHF

v_call: TRBV10-1
clone_size: once
j_call: TRBJ1-5
d_call: TRBD1
cdr3_nt: TGCGCCAGCAGTCCAGGGGGAAGTTATCAGCCCCAGCATTTT
cdr3_aa: CASSPGGSYQPQHF

v_call: TRBV5-4
clone_size: NA
j_call: TRBJ2-5
d_call: NA
cdr3_nt: TGTGCCAGCAGCTCCAGGGGGGCAGAGACCCAGTACTTC
cdr3_aa: CASSSRGAETQYF

v_call: TRBV7-7
clone_size: once
j_call: TRBJ2-5
d_call: NA
cdr3_nt: TGTGCTAGCAGCCTAAATGCATTAGAGACCCAGTACTTC
cdr3_aa: CASSLNALETQYF

v_call: TRBV6-6
clone_size: NA
j_call: TRBJ1-4
d_call: NA
cdr3_nt: TGTGCCAGCAACAACCCCATTAAGGAAAAACTGTTTTTT
cdr3_aa: CASNNPIKEKLFF

v_call: TRBV27
clone_size: NA
j_call: TRBJ2-7
d_call: NA
cdr3_nt: TGTGCCAGCAGTTTACGAAGCACCTACGAGCAGTACTTC
cdr3_aa: CASSLRSTYEQYF

v_call: TRBV11-3
clone_size: once
j_call: TRBJ1-5
d_call: TRBD1
cdr3_nt: TGTGCCAGCAGCTCAGGTGACAGGGGGTTGAGCAGCAATCAGCCCCAGCATTTT
cdr3_aa: CASSSGDRGLSSNQPQHF

v_call: TRBV19
clone_size: NA
j_call: TRBJ1-2
d_call: NA
cdr3_nt: TGTGCCAGTAGTCGACAGAACTATGGCTACACCTTC
cdr3_aa: CASSRQNYGYTF

v_call: TRBV7-2
clone_size: NA
j_call: TRBJ2-1
d_call: TRBD2
cdr3_nt: TGTGCCAGCAGCGAAGCCGCTAGCGGGGGCTACAATGAGCAGTTCTTC
cdr3_aa: CASSEAASGGYNEQFF

v_call: TRBV5-1
clone_size: NA
j_call: TRBJ1-5
d_call: NA
cdr3_nt: TGCGCCAGCAGCCCTACACCAGGGGGCAATCAGCCCCAGCATTTT
cdr3_aa: CASSPTPGGNQPQHF

v_call: TRBV19
clone_size: NA
j_call: TRBJ1-1
d_call: TRBD1
cdr3_nt: TGTGCCAGTACCTGGGACAGGGGGCCGAGAACTGAAGCTTTCTTT
cdr3_aa: CASTWDRGPRTEAFF

v_call: TRBV30
clone_size: NA
j_call: TRBJ2-7
d_call: NA
cdr3_nt: TGTGCCTGCGGGCTAGCGTACTCCTACGAGCAGTACTTC
cdr3_aa: CACGLAYSYEQYF

v_call: TRBV6-1
clone_size: once
j_call: TRBJ1-3
d_call: NA
cdr3_nt: TGTGCCAGCAGTGAAACTGAGTTCGGGGGAAACACCATATATTTT
cdr3_aa: CASSETEFGGNTIYF

v_call: TRBV30
clone_size: NA
j_call: TRBJ2-3
d_call: NA
cdr3_nt: TGTGCCTGGAGCGCTGGGCTAGCGAGCACAGATACGCAGTATTTT
cdr3_aa: CAWSAGLASTDTQYF

v_call: TRBV19
clone_size: NA
j_call: TRBJ2-1
d_call: TRBD2
cdr3_nt: TGTGCCAGTACCCACCCTAGCGGAGAGGTTCAGTTCTTC
cdr3_aa: CASTHPSGEVQFF

v_call: TRBV7-9
clone_size: NA
j_call: TRBJ1-1
d_call: TRBD1
cdr3_nt: TGTGCCAGCAGCCCCTCTTGGGGGACAGGGGTCCAGAACACTGAAGCTTTCTTT
cdr3_aa: CASSPSWGTGVQNTEAFF

v_call: TRBV6-1
clone_size: NA
j_call: TRBJ1-5
d_call: NA
cdr3_nt: TGTGCCAGCAGGCGACTAGGACAAGACAATCAGCCCCAGCATTTT
cdr3_aa: CASRRLGQDNQPQHF

v_call: TRBV19
clone_size: NA
j_call: TRBJ2-1
d_call: NA
cdr3_nt: TGTGCCAGTAGTATTCAAGGACTACCGTACTCCTACAATGAGCAGTTCTTC
cdr3_aa: CASSIQGLPYSYNEQFF

v_call: TRBV7-3
clone_size: NA
j_call: TRBJ2-2
d_call: NA
cdr3_nt: TGTGCCAGCAGCTACAGGGCCGGGGAGCTGTTTTTT
cdr3_aa: CASSYRAGELFF

v_call: TRBV19
clone_size: once
j_call: TRBJ1-3
d_call: NA
cdr3_nt: TGTGCCAGTAGTTCGGGATCTGGAAACACCATATATTTT
cdr3_aa: CASSSGSGNTIYF

v_call: TRBV7-6
clone_size: once
j_call: TRBJ1-1
d_call: NA
cdr3_nt: TGTGCCAGCAGCTTAGGCGGATCCATGAACACTGAAGCTTTCTTT
cdr3_aa: CASSLGGSMNTEAFF

v_call: TRBV15
clone_size: NA
j_call: TRBJ1-1
d_call: NA
cdr3_nt: TGTGCCACCAGCAGGACAGGGAACACTGAAGCTTTCTTT
cdr3_aa: CATSRTGNTEAFF

v_call: TRBV28
clone_size: NA
j_call: TRBJ2-7
d_call: NA
cdr3_nt: TGTGCCAGCAGTTTTTTGGCGGGACGCTCCTACGAGCAGTACTTC
cdr3_aa: CASSFLAGRSYEQYF

v_call: TRBV19
clone_size: NA
j_call: TRBJ1-1
d_call: TRBD1
cdr3_nt: TGTGCCAGTAGTATCTTATTCGGGGCGGCCTCGACAGGGCCCTTCGACACTGAAGCTTTCTTT
cdr3_aa: CASSILFGAASTGPFDTEAFF

v_call: TRBV5-1
clone_size: NA
j_call: TRBJ1-1
d_call: TRBD1
cdr3_nt: TGCGCCAGCAGCTCCATGGAACAGGGGTTCACTGAAGCTTTCTTT
cdr3_aa: CASSSMEQGFTEAFF

v_call: TRBV28
clone_size: NA
j_call: TRBJ1-2
d_call: NA
cdr3_nt: TGTGCCAGCAGTTTAGCTCGGTATGGCTACACCTTC
cdr3_aa: CASSLARYGYTF

v_call: TRBV5-1
clone_size: NA
j_call: TRBJ2-4
d_call: NA
cdr3_nt: TGCGCCAGCAGCCGGTCGGGAGCAGGGTGGGGAAACATTCAGTACTTC
cdr3_aa: CASSRSGAGWGNIQYF

v_call: TRBV6-6
clone_size: many
j_call: TRBJ1-1
d_call: TRBD1
cdr3_nt: TGTGCCAGCACTAACGGACAGGGAGGGTTGAACACTGAAGCTTTCTTT
cdr3_aa: CASTNGQGGLNTEAFF

v_call: TRBV9
clone_size: few
j_call: TRBJ1-1
d_call: TRBD1
cdr3_nt: TGTGCCAGCAGCGGCGACTACAGGGGACCCCATCCCACTGAAGCTTTCTTT
cdr3_aa: CASSGDYRGPHPTEAFF

v_call: TRBV28
clone_size: few
j_call: TRBJ2-7
d_call: NA
cdr3_nt: TGTGCCAGCCACAGGAACGGCTACGAGCAGTACTTC
cdr3_aa: CASHRNGYEQYF

v_call: TRBV5-1
clone_size: NA
j_call: TRBJ2-3
d_call: NA
cdr3_nt: TGCGCCAGCAGCCCCGAGGGTGAAGATACGCAGTATTTT
cdr3_aa: CASSPEGEDTQYF

v_call: TRBV7-9
clone_size: NA
j_call: TRBJ1-2
d_call: TRBD1
cdr3_nt: TGTGCCAGCAGCTTAGCCCCAACAGGGGCCTCTAACTATGGCTACACCTTC
cdr3_aa: CASSLAPTGASNYGYTF

v_call: TRBV30
clone_size: NA
j_call: TRBJ2-7
d_call: NA
cdr3_nt: TGTGCCACACAGAGCTCCTACGAGCAGTACTTC
cdr3_aa: CATQSSYEQYF

v_call: TRBV4-2
clone_size: NA
j_call: TRBJ2-1
d_call: TRBD2
cdr3_nt: TGTGCCAGCAGCCTAGGGACTAGCGGGCGAACACAGAGCTCCTACAATGAGCAGTTCTTC
cdr3_aa: CASSLGTSGRTQSSYNEQFF

v_call: TRBV19
clone_size: NA
j_call: TRBJ1-5
d_call: TRBD1
cdr3_nt: TGTGCCAGTAAAGGCGGCAGGGGGAGTCAGCCCCAGCATTTT
cdr3_aa: CASKGGRGSQPQHF

v_call: TRBV27
clone_size: NA
j_call: TRBJ1-1
d_call: NA
cdr3_nt: TGTGCCAGCAGTTTAATAGGGGGGGGGACTGAAGCTTTCTTT
cdr3_aa: CASSLIGGGTEAFF

v_call: TRBV5-1
clone_size: once
j_call: TRBJ1-3
d_call: TRBD1
cdr3_nt: TGCGCCAGCAGCTTGGTTTCGGGACAGCGCTCTGGAAACACCATATATTTT
cdr3_aa: CASSLVSGQRSGNTIYF

v_call: TRBV27
clone_size: NA
j_call: TRBJ1-1
d_call: NA
cdr3_nt: TGTGCCAGCAGTTTATCGGTCAGGGGTGGAACTGAAGCTTTCTTT
cdr3_aa: CASSLSVRGGTEAFF

v_call: TRBV6-5
clone_size: NA
j_call: TRBJ1-1
d_call: TRBD1
cdr3_nt: TGTGCCAGCAGATGGGGACAGGGCGAAGCTTTCTTT
cdr3_aa: CASRWGQGEAFF

v_call: TRBV5-1
clone_size: NA
j_call: TRBJ2-5
d_call: NA
cdr3_nt: TGCGCCAGCCGAACTCAAGAGACCCAGTACTTC
cdr3_aa: CASRTQETQYF